The 15 T cell receptor beta chains listed next were all sequenced from one sample in a study of T cell repertoires in cytomegalovirus infection. MiXCR, run by TCRdb on the reads, gives a single entry per CDR3 protein. The sample holds 350,000 to 550,000 distinct CDR3 sequences, about a third seen once. The sequencing input was PBMCs. These receptors came from a human donor in good health (CMV status not recorded). Some clones in this sample may be carry-over from other donors' samples.

This clonotype occurred many times. The chain couples TRBV7-2 to TRBJ2-1; D unclear. The CDR3 has 14 residues. The V and J ends lost 1 base and 6 bases respectively, with 10 bases between them. Germline V gene data show CDR1 as SGHTA and CDR2 as FQGNSA. In nucleotides, the CDR3 is TGTGCCAGCAGCTTAGACCAGTCCCCCAATGAGCAGTTCTTC. Translation gives CASSLDQSPNEQFF.

This clonotype was counted only a few times. The CDR3 sequence is CASSAQGQGYVNEQFF. DNA of the CDR3: TGTGCCAGCAGTGCCCAAGGACAGGGGTATGTGAATGAGCAGTTCTTC. The chain links TRBV28 to TRBJ2-1; 9 bases are shared with TRBD1. This CDR3 is built from 16 residues. Germline values: CDR1 MDHEN, CDR2 SYDVKM. V shed 5 bases, J shed 7 bases, and the junction held 12 bases outside the gene matches. Full variable domain (remainder filled in from reference TRBV28 and TRBJ2-1): DVKVTQSSRYLVKRTGEKVFLECVQDMDHENMFWYRQDPGLGLRLIYFSYDVKMKEKGDIPEGYSVSREKKERFSLILESASTNQTSMYLCASSAQGQGYVNEQFFGPGTRLTVL.

The table lists this clonotype with many counts. The CDR3 region is CASSFPRGNEQFF. The CDR3 coding sequence is TGTGCCAGCAGCTTTCCCAGGGGCAATGAGCAGTTCTTC. The chain couples TRBV7-9 to TRBJ2-1, with D possibly matching TRBD1 (6 bases). The CDR3 has 13 residues. Germline V gene sequence: CDR1 SEHNR, CDR2 FQNEAQ (reference sequence). Trimming stripped 3 bases from V and 6 bases from J, with 9 bases between.

This clonotype was seen repeatedly, ten times or more. V gene TRBV7-2 combines with J gene TRBJ1-6; D call uncertain. The CDR3 length is 17 residues. Looked up from germline, CDR1 is SGHTA and CDR2 is FQGNSA. Trimming took 7 bases from V and 0 from J, leaving 16 bases between them. The CDR3 region is CASTRSGSSSYNSPLHF. The CDR3 DNA follows: TGTGCCAGCACAAGGTCGGGATCAAGCTCCTATAATTCACCCCTCCACTTT.

The J gene is TRBJ2-7, the V gene TRBV20-1; D call uncertain. The CDR3 extends over 12 amino acids. V was shortened by 3 bases and J by 1 base, with 7 bases between the two germline ends. Germline V CDR1 and CDR2: DFQATT, SNEGSKA (reference sequence). The CDR3 here is CSASEESYEQYF. CDR3 coding DNA: TGCAGTGCTAGTGAGGAATCCTACGAGCAGTACTTC.

Concerning this clonotype itself: Germline is not matched at one junction end, which may reflect a read error. The chain joins TRBV20-1 to TRBJ2-1, with D perhaps matching TRBD2 (7 bases). The CDR3 is made up of 14 amino acids. Germline values: CDR1 DFQATT, CDR2 SNEGSKA (reference sequence). The CDR3 sequence: CSAGRGSLYSEQFF. The CDR3 DNA follows: TGCAGTGCTGGGAGGGGGTCGCTCTACAGTGAGCAGTTCTTC.

This rearrangement joins TRBV3-1 to TRBJ2-5; D remains unclear. Germline V gene lookup returns CDR1 LGHDT and CDR2 YNNKEL (reference sequence). The CDR3 spans 15 residues. The germline V and J ends were trimmed by 4 bases and 0 bases, with 12 bases remaining between them. The CDR3 DNA sequence: TGTGCCAGCAGCCCCCGTTTGGGGAACCAAGAGACCCAGTACTTC. Its protein is CASSPRLGNQETQYF.

This clonotype appeared a single time. The chain has TRBV20-1 and TRBJ2-3, with TRBD2 matching 10 bases. Germline V lookup: CDR1 DFQATT, CDR2 SNEGSKA (reference sequence). The CDR3 covers 16 residues. V lost 1 base and J lost 4; bases outside the gene matches: 8. The CDR3 DNA reads as TGCAGTGCTAGAGCTCTTCTAGCGGGGGACCCAGATACGCAGTATTTT. Amino acid sequence: CSARALLAGDPDTQYF.

DNA of the CDR3: TGTGCCAGCAGCTTAGTACAAGGTAATGAGCAGTTCTTC. Amino acid sequence: CASSLVQGNEQFF. The rearrangement uses TRBV11-2 and TRBJ2-1; D remains unclear. Germline-derived CDR1 and CDR2 are SGHAT and FQNNGV. Trimming took 1 base from V and 7 from J, leaving 8 bases between them. The CDR3 has 13 residues.

In its sample, this clonotype was seen a few times. The V gene is TRBV30, the J gene TRBJ2-5, with TRBD1 identical over 10 bases. The germline V gene encodes CDR1 GTSNPN and CDR2 SVGIG (reference sequence). The V gene end was trimmed by 2 bases and the J gene end by 4 bases; junction bases not matched to a gene: 4. CDR3 length equals 14 residues. The CDR3 DNA follows: TGTGCCTGGAGTTCCGGACAGGGGGGAGAGACCCAGTACTTC. The encoded protein is CAWSSGQGGETQYF.

The table lists this clonotype with many counts. The V gene is TRBV6-1, the J gene TRBJ2-3, with D perhaps TRBD2 (6 bases). The CDR3 is made up of 14 amino acids. CDR1 and CDR2 (germline): MNHNS, SASEGT. Trimming cost V 5 bases and J 2 bases, with 11 bases left between them. CDR3 region: CASSPGLITDTQYF. The CDR3 nucleotides read TGTGCCAGCAGTCCTGGACTAATCACAGATACGCAGTATTTT.

This chain uses TRBV12-3 or TRBV12-4 with TRBJ1-3; 9 bases fit TRBD1. The V gene end was trimmed by 3 bases and the J gene end by 8 bases; junction bases not matched to a gene: 8. CDR3 length: 15 residues. CDR3 in DNA: TGTGCCAGCAGTTTTAAGGGACAGGGACGGGACACCATATATTTT. It is translated as CASSFKGQGRDTIYF.

To note about this clonotype: A much larger clone differs from this one at a single base, so this may be a read error. J is TRBJ1-5 and V is TRBV12-3 or TRBV12-4; the match to TRBD1 covers 7 bases. V trimming: 6 bases; J trimming: 3 bases; junction bases outside the gene matches: 8. The CDR3 has 15 residues. CDR3 DNA: TGTGCCAGCAGAGAACCCGGGACAGTCAATCAGCCCCAGCATTTT. Amino acids: CASREPGTVNQPQHF.

About this clonotype: A junction end diverges from the germline sequence, so it may reflect a read error. This rearrangement joins TRBV4-1 to TRBJ1-6; D gene ambiguous. This CDR3 is built from 22 residues. CDR1 MGHRA and CDR2 YSYEKL come from the germline V gene. In nucleotides, the CDR3 is TGCGCCATCAGCCAAGTCGGGTCCCTGCCTGCCGCTATCTCCCCCTATAATTCACCCCTCCACTTT. Its protein product is CAISQVGSLPAAISPYNSPLHF.

This clonotype occurred many times. The chain combines TRBV7-3 with TRBJ2-3; D possibly corresponds to TRBD2 (6 bases). This CDR3 is built from 15 residues. Germline V lookup: CDR1 SGHTA, CDR2 FQGTGA. V lost 3 bases to trimming and J lost 2 bases, with 12 bases between them. DNA of the CDR3: TGTGCCAGCAGCTTGGTGCGGGGAAACACAGATACGCAGTATTTT. Its protein is CASSLVRGNTDTQYF.